Listed below are T cell receptor beta chains from one sample, sequenced in a study of T cells in Graves' hyperthyroidism and ophthalmopathy. TCRdb used MiXCR to reprocess the multiplex PCR reads, holding one entry per CDR3 protein. This sample has 600,000 to 850,000 distinct CDR3 sequences, with around 20% found just once. Sequences were obtained from blood. These TCRs come from a woman between 50 and 59 years old with Graves' hyperthyroidism that later progressed to Graves' ophthalmopathy. The CDR3 runs from the conserved cysteine through the conserved F or W. D genes are given only for firm matches. Clone size, where shown, is once, few, many, or a class for clones that have expanded.

>TRBV10-3|NA|14|TRBJ2-7|NA
CAISERVKDYEQYF
TGTGCCATCAGTGAAAGAGTGAAAGACTACGAGCAGTACTTC
>TRBV4-2|NA|14|TRBJ2-7|NA
CASSQDRGAHEQYF
TGTGCCAGCAGCCAAGATCGAGGGGCTCACGAGCAGTACTTC
>TRBV9|NA|15|TRBJ2-2|NA
CASSVDRVDTGELFF
TGTGCCAGCAGCGTAGACAGGGTAGACACCGGGGAGCTGTTTTTT
>TRBV24-1|NA|18|TRBJ2-2|NA
CATSDLFGPFRSIGELFF
TGTGCCACCAGTGATCTTTTCGGACCCTTCAGGTCGATCGGGGAGCTGTTTTTT
>TRBV7-8|few|15|TRBJ1-5|NA
CASSPRSDSNQPQHF
TGTGCCAGCAGCCCCCGATCCGACAGCAATCAGCCCCAGCATTTT
>TRBV4-2|NA|17|TRBJ1-2|NA
CASSQDIGFLRDYGYTF
TGTGCCAGCAGCCAAGATATCGGGTTCCTTCGGGATTATGGCTACACCTTC
>TRBV5-1|NA|15|TRBJ1-2|TRBD1
CASRQGGTVNYGYTF
TGCGCCAGCAGACAGGGAGGGACAGTTAACTATGGCTACACCTTC
>TRBV12-5|few|17|TRBJ2-3|TRBD2
CASGPQGARLAGDTQYF
TGTGCTAGTGGCCCACAGGGCGCTCGACTAGCGGGTGATACGCAGTATTTT
>TRBV30|many|13|TRBJ1-3|NA
CAWSVLIGNTIYF
TGTGCCTGGAGTGTATTAATAGGAAACACCATATATTTT
>TRBV19|NA|15|TRBJ2-5|NA
CASSIGGAPQETQYF
TGTGCCAGTAGTATAGGCGGGGCGCCCCAAGAGACCCAGTACTTC
>TRBV27|few|14|TRBJ2-4|NA
CASSGQLTKNIQYF
TGTGCCAGCAGTGGACAGCTTACCAAAAACATTCAGTACTTC
>TRBV20-1|many|11|TRBJ2-5|NA
CSGTVQETQYF
TGCAGTGGGACGGTGCAAGAGACCCAGTACTTC
>TRBV28|NA|16|TRBJ1-5|NA
CASSPARGARDQPQHF
TGTGCCAGCAGTCCAGCCCGGGGGGCTAGAGATCAGCCCCAGCATTTT
>TRBV2|few|15|TRBJ2-7|NA
CASTRDREGSYEQYF
TGTGCCAGCACCCGAGACAGGGAGGGGTCCTACGAGCAGTACTTC
>TRBV5-1|many|15|TRBJ1-5|NA
CASSLGGVGNQPQHF
TGCGCCAGCAGCTTGGGGGGGGTGGGCAATCAGCCCCAGCATTTT
>TRBV29-1|NA|12|TRBJ1-1|NA
CSVSRMNTEAFF
TGCAGCGTTAGTCGGATGAACACTGAAGCTTTCTTT
>TRBV6-1|few|16|TRBJ1-6|NA
CASGPRPSSYNSPLHF
TGTGCCAGCGGCCCGAGGCCTAGCTCCTATAATTCACCCCTCCACTTT
>TRBV6-1|NA|13|TRBJ1-4|NA
CASSEVYTEKLFF
TGTGCCAGCAGTGAGGTGTATACGGAAAAACTGTTTTTT
>TRBV12-3/TRBV12-4|many|15|TRBJ2-7|TRBD2
CASSFGAGAYYEQYF
TGTGCCAGCAGTTTCGGAGCGGGGGCCTACTACGAGCAGTACTTC
>TRBV20-1|many|12|TRBJ2-5|NA
CSARNDIETQYF
TGCAGTGCTAGGAACGACATTGAGACCCAGTACTTC
>TRBV16|NA|15|TRBJ1-2|NA
CASSPTEGRGYGYTF
TGTGCCAGCAGCCCGACAGAAGGAAGAGGCTATGGCTACACCTTC
>TRBV28|NA|14|TRBJ1-1|TRBD1
CASSPRGPGTEAFF
TGTGCCAGCAGTCCGAGGGGGCCGGGCACTGAAGCTTTCTTT
>TRBV12-3/TRBV12-4|many|15|TRBJ1-5|NA
CASSLTGVSNQPQHF
TGTGCCAGCAGCCTGACGGGGGTAAGCAATCAGCCCCAGCATTTT
>TRBV18|many|13|TRBJ2-7|NA
CASSLGYSEEQYF
TGTGCCAGCTCACTTGGGTACAGTGAAGAGCAGTACTTC
>TRBV5-1|many|15|TRBJ1-1|TRBD1
CASSYRTGLNTEAFF
TGCGCCAGCAGCTACCGGACAGGGCTGAACACTGAAGCTTTCTTT
>TRBV5-1|many|16|TRBJ1-2|NA
CASSLSTGAAIHGYTF
TGCGCCAGCAGCTTGTCGACGGGGGCGGCTATTCACGGCTACACCTTC
>TRBV6-1|few|13|TRBJ1-2|NA
CASSELNLYGYTF
TGTGCCAGCAGTGAATTAAATCTCTATGGCTACACCTTC
>TRBV5-1|many|16|TRBJ1-1|NA
CASSSTTSGMNTEAFF
TGCGCCAGCAGCTCGACCACTTCAGGGATGAACACTGAAGCTTTCTTT
>TRBV27|many|14|TRBJ2-3|NA
CASSLMLGTDTQYF
TGTGCCAGCAGTTTAATGCTAGGCACAGATACGCAGTATTTT
>TRBV7-9|NA|12|TRBJ1-3|NA
CASSFSENTIYF
TGTGCCAGCAGCTTTTCTGAAAACACCATATATTTT
>TRBV11-2|NA|14|TRBJ1-3|NA
CASSPFYSGNTIYF
TGTGCCAGCAGCCCATTTTACTCTGGAAACACCATATATTTT
>TRBV5-1|many|13|TRBJ1-1|NA
CASSEGVRTEAFF
TGCGCCAGCAGCGAGGGAGTTCGAACTGAAGCTTTCTTT
>TRBV4-1|NA|16|TRBJ2-1|NA
CASSQTTSSAYNEQFF
TGCGCCAGCAGCCAGACCACTTCGTCAGCCTACAATGAGCAGTTCTTC
>TRBV3-1|many|15|TRBJ2-5|NA
CASSQEGRHEETQYF
TGTGCCAGCAGCCAAGAAGGCAGACACGAAGAGACCCAGTACTTC
>TRBV12-3/TRBV12-4|few|11|TRBJ1-2|NA
CASNRRGGYTF
TGTGCCAGCAACCGACGGGGGGGCTACACCTTC
>TRBV29-1|few|15|TRBJ2-3|NA
CSVYRGETSTDTQYF
TGCAGCGTTTACCGAGGGGAGACATCCACAGATACGCAGTATTTT
>TRBV7-9|NA|13|TRBJ2-2|NA
CASSLLSSGELFF
TGTGCCAGCAGCTTACTTAGTAGCGGGGAGCTGTTTTTT
>TRBV6-5|NA|14|TRBJ1-1|TRBD1
CASEVKAGGTEAFF
TGTGCCAGCGAGGTTAAGGCAGGGGGCACTGAAGCTTTCTTT
>TRBV6-1|few|17|TRBJ2-1|TRBD1
CASSFNMDRGLPHEQFF
TGTGCCAGCAGTTTCAATATGGACAGGGGGCTTCCACATGAGCAGTTCTTC
>TRBV2|many|17|TRBJ2-3|TRBD1
CASSLSRTGIRTDTQYF
TGTGCCAGCAGCCTTTCTAGGACAGGGATTAGAACAGATACGCAGTATTTT
>TRBV19|many|17|TRBJ1-5|TRBD1
CAIGTGGTGSVNQPQHF
TGTGCCATCGGGACAGGGGGAACGGGGAGCGTCAATCAGCCCCAGCATTTT
>TRBV7-9|few|14|TRBJ2-5|NA
CASSLTGEVETQYF
TGTGCCAGCAGCTTAACAGGGGAGGTAGAGACCCAGTACTTC
>TRBV20-1|many|17|TRBJ2-1|NA
CSASPGRVGGSYNEQFF
TGCAGTGCTAGTCCAGGGCGGGTCGGCGGGTCCTACAATGAGCAGTTCTTC
>TRBV7-9|few|15|TRBJ2-4|NA
CASSPTDGAIDIQYF
TGTGCCAGCAGCCCAACGGACGGGGCAATTGACATTCAGTACTTC
>TRBV7-9|once|15|TRBJ2-1|TRBD2
CASSPGRGRRNEQFF
TGTGCCAGCAGCCCCGGGAGGGGGAGGCGGAATGAGCAGTTCTTC
>TRBV6-1|NA|13|TRBJ2-7|NA
CASSGDRAYEQYF
TGTGCCAGCAGTGGAGACAGAGCCTACGAGCAGTACTTC
>TRBV2|few|14|TRBJ1-2|NA
CASSNRGLGHGYTF
TGTGCCAGCAGCAATCGGGGGCTCGGGCATGGCTACACCTTC
>TRBV29-1|NA|13|TRBJ2-5|NA
CSAEGGHQETQYF
TGCAGCGCCGAGGGGGGGCACCAAGAGACCCAGTACTTC
>TRBV6-5|few|15|TRBJ1-3|NA
CASSYSQIAGNTIYF
TGTGCCAGCAGTTACAGTCAAATTGCCGGAAACACCATATATTTT